This T cell receptor beta chain was profiled in a study of vaccination effects on CD4 cells after COVID-19. Study-level information: BNT162b2 vaccine or mRNA-1273 vaccine was given to participants in two doses.

Sequencing in the ViraFEST assay came after antigen-specific CD4+ T cells had been expanded with viral peptide pools, which were used to stimulate PBMC. Once cultured for roughly 10 days, the cells underwent separation to obtain CD4+ T cells. Clones were read by immunoSEQ multiplex PCR, and TCRdb kept only the in-frame ones, dropping some. The data contain approximately 22,000 clones, around 66% of them singletons. On this clone: The antigen is not known.

The germline gives CDR1 SGHAT, CDR2 FQDESV (reference sequence). The CDR3 extends over 14 amino acids. Trimming took 3 bases from V and 5 from J; bases not matched to a gene: 5. The genes are TRBV11-1 and TRBJ2-7; 9 nucleotides agree with TRBD2. The sample here was CD4+ T cells from PBMCs cultured with HCoV-229E spike peptides, taken before COVID-19 vaccination. The sequence came from a human donor who received a COVID-19 vaccine. The CDR3 DNA is TGTGCCAGCAGCTTTCTAGCGGGACTCAACGAGCAGTACTTC. This encodes CASSFLAGLNEQYF.